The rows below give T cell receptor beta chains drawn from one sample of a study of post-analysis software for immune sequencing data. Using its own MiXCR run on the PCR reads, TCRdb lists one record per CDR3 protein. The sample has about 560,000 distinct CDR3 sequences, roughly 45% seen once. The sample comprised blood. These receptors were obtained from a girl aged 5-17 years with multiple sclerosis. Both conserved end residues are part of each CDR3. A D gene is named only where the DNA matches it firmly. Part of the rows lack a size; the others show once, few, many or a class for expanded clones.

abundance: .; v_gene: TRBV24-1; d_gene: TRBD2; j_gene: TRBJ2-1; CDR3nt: TGTGCCACCAGTGATCCTAGCGGGAGGGCCAGTGGTGAGCAGTTCTTC; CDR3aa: CATSDPSGRASGEQFF
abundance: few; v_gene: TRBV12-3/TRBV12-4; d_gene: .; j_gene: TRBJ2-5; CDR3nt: TGTGCCAGCAGTTCCTCGTCCCGGGACTACCAAGAGACCCAGTACTTC; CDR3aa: CASSSSSRDYQETQYF
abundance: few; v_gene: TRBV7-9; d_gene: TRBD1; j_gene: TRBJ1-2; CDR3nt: TGTGCCAGCAGGGGGGGACAGGCCATCTCCTATGGCTACACCTTC; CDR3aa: CASRGGQAISYGYTF
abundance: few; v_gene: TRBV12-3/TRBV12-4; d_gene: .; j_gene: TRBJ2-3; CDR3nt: TGTGCCAGCAGCGGGAGTCTGGGGACGCAGTATTTT; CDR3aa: CASSGSLGTQYF
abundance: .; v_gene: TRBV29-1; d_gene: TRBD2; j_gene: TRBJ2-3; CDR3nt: TGCAGCGCTTTTCACCGGGACTACGACACAAATACGCAGTATTTT; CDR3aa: CSAFHRDYDTNTQYF
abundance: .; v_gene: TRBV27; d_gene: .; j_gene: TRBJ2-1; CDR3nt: TGTGCCAGCCGGCCAGGGAACCCCTACAATGAGCAGTTCTTC; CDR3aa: CASRPGNPYNEQFF
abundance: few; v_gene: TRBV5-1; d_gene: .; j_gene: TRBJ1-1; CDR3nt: TGCGCCAGCAGCTTGGGGGATTTCGGGGGCACTGAAGCTTTCTTT; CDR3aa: CASSLGDFGGTEAFF
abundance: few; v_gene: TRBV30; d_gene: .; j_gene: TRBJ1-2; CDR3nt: TGTGCCTGGAGTCCCCGGACCTTCCCCTATGGCTACACCTTC; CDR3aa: CAWSPRTFPYGYTF
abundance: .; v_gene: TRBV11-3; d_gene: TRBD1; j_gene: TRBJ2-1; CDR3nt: TGTGCCAGCAGCCAGGGGGCAGGGGTCGATGAGCAGTTCTTC; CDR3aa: CASSQGAGVDEQFF
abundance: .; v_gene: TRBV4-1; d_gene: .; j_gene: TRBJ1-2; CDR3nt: TGCGCCAGCAGCCAACCGGGAGCCAGCCAAAACTATGGCTACACCTTC; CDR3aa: CASSQPGASQNYGYTF
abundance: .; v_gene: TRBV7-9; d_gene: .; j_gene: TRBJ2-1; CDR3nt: TGTGCCAGCAGCTTAGAGCACGGAGTGGGTTATCTTGAGCAGTTCTTC; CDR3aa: CASSLEHGVGYLEQFF
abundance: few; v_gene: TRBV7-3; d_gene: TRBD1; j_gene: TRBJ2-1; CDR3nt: TGTGCCAGCAGCCCCGACAGGGAACTCTACAATGAGCAGTTCTTC; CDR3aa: CASSPDRELYNEQFF
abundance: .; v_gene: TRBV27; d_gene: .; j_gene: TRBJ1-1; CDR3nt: TGTGCCAGCAGTTTAAGTTCAGGACTGAACACTGAAGCTTTCTTT; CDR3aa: CASSLSSGLNTEAFF
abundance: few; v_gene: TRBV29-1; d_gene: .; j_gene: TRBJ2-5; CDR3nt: TGCAGCGTTATGGACGGCCAAGAGACCCAGTACTTC; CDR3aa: CSVMDGQETQYF
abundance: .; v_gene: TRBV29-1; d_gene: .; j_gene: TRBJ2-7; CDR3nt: TGCAGCGTTGAAGGAGCTTGCCGCGAGCAGTACTTC; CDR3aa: CSVEGACREQYF
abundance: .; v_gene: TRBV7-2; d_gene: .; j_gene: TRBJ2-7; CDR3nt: TGTGCCAGCAGCTTAGGGCGGGTAAAAGGGTACGAGCAGTACTTC; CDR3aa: CASSLGRVKGYEQYF
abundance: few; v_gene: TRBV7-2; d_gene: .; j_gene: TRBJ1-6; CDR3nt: TGTGCCACCAGGGGCGGTGGTAATTCACCCCTCCACTTT; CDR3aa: CATRGGGNSPLHF
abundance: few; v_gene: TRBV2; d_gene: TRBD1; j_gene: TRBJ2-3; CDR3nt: TGTGCCGGAACCCGGGACAGAGTCACAGATACGCAGTATTTT; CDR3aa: CAGTRDRVTDTQYF
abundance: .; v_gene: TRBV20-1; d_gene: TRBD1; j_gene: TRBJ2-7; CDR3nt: TGCAGTGCTAGGGCCGGGACAGGGTACTACGAGCAGTACTTC; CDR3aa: CSARAGTGYYEQYF
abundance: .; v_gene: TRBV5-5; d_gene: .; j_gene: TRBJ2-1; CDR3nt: TGTGCCAGCAGCTTGGTGGGGGCCGGCTACAATGAGCAGTTCTTC; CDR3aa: CASSLVGAGYNEQFF
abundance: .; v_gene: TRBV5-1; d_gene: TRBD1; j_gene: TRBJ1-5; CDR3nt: TGCGCCAGCAGCCTTAGGGGGCAGGGGGCCGCAGGTCAGCCCCAGCATTTT; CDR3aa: CASSLRGQGAAGQPQHF
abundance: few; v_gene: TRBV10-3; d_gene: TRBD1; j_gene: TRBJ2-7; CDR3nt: TGTGCCATCGGAGGAGGGACAGGGGATCCCTACGAGCAGTACTTC; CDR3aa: CAIGGGTGDPYEQYF
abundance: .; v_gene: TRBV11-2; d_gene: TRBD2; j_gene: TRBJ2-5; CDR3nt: TGTGCCAGCAGCTTAGCCCCCACTATGTGGGAGGGAGAGACCCAGTACTTC; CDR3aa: CASSLAPTMWEGETQYF
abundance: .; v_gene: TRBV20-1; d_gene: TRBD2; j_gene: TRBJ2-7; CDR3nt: TGCAGTGCTAGCCCCCAGGACGGGGGGGCCGTCTACGAGCAGTACTTC; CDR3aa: CSASPQDGGAVYEQYF
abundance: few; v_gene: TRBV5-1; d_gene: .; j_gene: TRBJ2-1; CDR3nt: TGCGCCAGCAGCTCGCCGGGACACAATGAGCAGTTCTTC; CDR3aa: CASSSPGHNEQFF
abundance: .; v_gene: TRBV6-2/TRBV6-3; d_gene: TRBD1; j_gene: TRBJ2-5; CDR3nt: TGTGCCAGCAGTGCCGGACAGGGGCTCCAAGAGACCCAGTACTTC; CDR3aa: CASSAGQGLQETQYF
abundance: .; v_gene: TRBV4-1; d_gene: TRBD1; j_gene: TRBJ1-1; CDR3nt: TGCGCCAGCAGCCAAGATTATACAGGGGGAAGGACTGAAGCTTTCTTT; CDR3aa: CASSQDYTGGRTEAFF
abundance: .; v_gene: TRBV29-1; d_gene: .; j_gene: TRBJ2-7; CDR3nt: TGCAGCGTTGAAATTCGGGACCCCTACGAGCAGTACTTC; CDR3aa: CSVEIRDPYEQYF
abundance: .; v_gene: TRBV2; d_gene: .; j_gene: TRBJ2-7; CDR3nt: TGTGCCAGCAGAGCCGAACTCTACGAGCAGTACTTC; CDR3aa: CASRAELYEQYF
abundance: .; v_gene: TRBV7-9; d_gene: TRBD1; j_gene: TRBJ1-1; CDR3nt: TGTGCCAGCAGCTTCACCGGGACAGAGAACACTGAAGCTTTCTTT; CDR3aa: CASSFTGTENTEAFF
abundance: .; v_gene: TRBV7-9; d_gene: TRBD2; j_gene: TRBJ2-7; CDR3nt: TGTGCCAGCAGCCCCCGAGGACTAGTTCCCTACGAGCAGTACTTC; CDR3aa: CASSPRGLVPYEQYF
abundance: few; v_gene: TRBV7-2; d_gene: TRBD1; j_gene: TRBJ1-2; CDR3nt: TGTGCCAGCAGCCCTAGACAGGGGGCGCGTGGCTACACCTTC; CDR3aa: CASSPRQGARGYTF
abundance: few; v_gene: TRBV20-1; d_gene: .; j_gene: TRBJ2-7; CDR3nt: TGCAGTGCTAGGAGGGATAGTAAGGGGTACGAGCAGTACTTC; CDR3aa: CSARRDSKGYEQYF
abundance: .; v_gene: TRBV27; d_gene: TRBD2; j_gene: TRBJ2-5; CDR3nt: TGTGCCAGCAGTTCTACTAGCGGGAGGGTCCAGGAGACCCAGTACTTC; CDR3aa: CASSSTSGRVQETQYF
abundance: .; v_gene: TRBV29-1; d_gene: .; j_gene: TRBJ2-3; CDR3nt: TGCAGCGTTGAACGGGCAGGGAACGCAGATACGCAGTATTTT; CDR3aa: CSVERAGNADTQYF
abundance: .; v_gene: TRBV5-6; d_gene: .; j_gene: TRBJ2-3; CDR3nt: TGTGCCAGCAGCATGAGACAGGAAAACACAGATACGCAGTATTTT; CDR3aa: CASSMRQENTDTQYF
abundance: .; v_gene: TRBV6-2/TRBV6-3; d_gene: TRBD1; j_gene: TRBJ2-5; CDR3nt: TGTGCCAGCACCCCCGGGACAGGGTTGGTGGAGACCCAGTACTTC; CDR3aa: CASTPGTGLVETQYF
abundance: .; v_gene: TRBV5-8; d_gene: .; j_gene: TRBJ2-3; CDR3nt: TGTGCCAGCAGCTTATTGAGTTCCCGGAGATACGCGCAGTATTTT; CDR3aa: CASSLLSSRRYAQYF
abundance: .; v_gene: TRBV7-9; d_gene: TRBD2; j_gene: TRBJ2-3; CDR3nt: TGTGCCAGCAGCTCACCGGGACTAGGGATAAGAAGAGATACGCAGTATTTT; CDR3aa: CASSSPGLGIRRDTQYF
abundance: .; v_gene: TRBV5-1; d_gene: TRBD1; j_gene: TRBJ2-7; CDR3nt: TGCGCCAGCAGCCAGGGGGCTCGGTACGAGCAGTACTTC; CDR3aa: CASSQGARYEQYF
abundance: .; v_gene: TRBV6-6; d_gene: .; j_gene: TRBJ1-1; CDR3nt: TGTGCCAGCAAATTCGATAGGAACACTGAAGCTTTCTTT; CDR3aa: CASKFDRNTEAFF
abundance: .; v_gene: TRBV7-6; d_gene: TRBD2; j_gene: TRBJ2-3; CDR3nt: TGTGCCAGCAGCTTGCTAGCGGGGGACCTCACAGATACGCAGTATTTT; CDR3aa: CASSLLAGDLTDTQYF
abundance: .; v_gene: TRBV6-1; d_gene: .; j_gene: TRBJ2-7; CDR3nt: TGTGCCAGCAGTGAAGGCGGGGCGGACAAGGGCTACGAGCAGTACTTC; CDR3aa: CASSEGGADKGYEQYF
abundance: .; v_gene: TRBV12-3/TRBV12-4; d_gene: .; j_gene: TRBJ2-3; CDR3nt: TGTGCCAGCAGTCTAGGGGGATGGGGGTCCACCACAGATACGCAGTATTTT; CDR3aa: CASSLGGWGSTTDTQYF
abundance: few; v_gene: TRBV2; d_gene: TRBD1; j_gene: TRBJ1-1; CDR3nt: TGTGCCAGCAGCTCCAGGGGGGGTAGGAACACTGAAGCTTTCTTT; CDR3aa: CASSSRGGRNTEAFF
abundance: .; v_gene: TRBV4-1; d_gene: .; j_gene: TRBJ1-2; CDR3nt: TGCGCCAGCAGCGCTATGGTCAGCAGGGAAGGCTACACCTTC; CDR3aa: CASSAMVSREGYTF
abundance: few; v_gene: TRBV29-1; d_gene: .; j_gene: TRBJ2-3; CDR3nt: TGCAGCGTTGGTGCCACGGGTACGCAGTATTTT; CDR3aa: CSVGATGTQYF
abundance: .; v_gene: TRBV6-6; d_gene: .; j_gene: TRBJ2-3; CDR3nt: TGTGCCAGCAGTCCCTCGGCAGATACGCAGTATTTT; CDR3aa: CASSPSADTQYF
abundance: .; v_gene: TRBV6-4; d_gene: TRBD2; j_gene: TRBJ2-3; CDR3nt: TGTGCCAGCAGTCCTACTAGCGGGGGGGCAGATATGCAGTATTTT; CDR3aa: CASSPTSGGADMQYF
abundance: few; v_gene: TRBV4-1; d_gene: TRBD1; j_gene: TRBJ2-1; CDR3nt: TGCGCCAGCAGCCCAGCGGCCGGGACAGTGGCCAATGAGCAGTTCTTC; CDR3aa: CASSPAAGTVANEQFF
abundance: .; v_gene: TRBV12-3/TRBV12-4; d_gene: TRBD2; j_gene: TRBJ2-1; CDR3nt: TGTGCCAGCAGTGGGACTAGCGGGAGGACCAATGAGCAGTTCTTC; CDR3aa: CASSGTSGRTNEQFF
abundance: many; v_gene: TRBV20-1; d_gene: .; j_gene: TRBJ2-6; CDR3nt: TGCAGTGCTAGATCGGGGACTGGGGCCAACGTCCTGACTTTC; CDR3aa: CSARSGTGANVLTF
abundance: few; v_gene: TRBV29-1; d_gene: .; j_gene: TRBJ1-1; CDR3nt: TGCAGCGTTGTATTTAAGACAGAGCAACTTATGAAGGCTTTCTTT; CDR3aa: CSVVFKTEQLMKAFF
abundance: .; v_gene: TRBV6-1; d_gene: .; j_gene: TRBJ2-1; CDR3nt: TGTGCCAGCAGAAACTGGCGGCTAGCGACAAATTCCTACAATGAGCAGTTCTTC; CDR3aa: CASRNWRLATNSYNEQFF
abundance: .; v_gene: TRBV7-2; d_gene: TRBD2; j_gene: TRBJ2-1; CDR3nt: TGTGCCAGCAGCCCGGGGGGGCCCGGCGGGGTGCAGTTCTTC; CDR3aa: CASSPGGPGGVQFF